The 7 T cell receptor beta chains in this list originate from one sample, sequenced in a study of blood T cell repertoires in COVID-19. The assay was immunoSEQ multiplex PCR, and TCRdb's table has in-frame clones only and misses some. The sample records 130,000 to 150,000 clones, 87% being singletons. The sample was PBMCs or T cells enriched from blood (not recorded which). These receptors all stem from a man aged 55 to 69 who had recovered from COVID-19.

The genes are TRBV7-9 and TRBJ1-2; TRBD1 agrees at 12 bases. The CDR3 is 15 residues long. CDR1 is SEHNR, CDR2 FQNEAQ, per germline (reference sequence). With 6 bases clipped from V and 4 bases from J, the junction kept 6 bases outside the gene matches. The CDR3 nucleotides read TGTGCCAGCAGTCCAGGGACAGGGGGCATCTATGGCTACACCTTC. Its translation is CASSPGTGGIYGYTF.

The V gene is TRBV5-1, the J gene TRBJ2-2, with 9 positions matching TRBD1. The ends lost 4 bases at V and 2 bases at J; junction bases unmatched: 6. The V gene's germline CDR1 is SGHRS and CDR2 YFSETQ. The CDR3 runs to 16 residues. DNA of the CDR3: TGCGCCAGCAGCCCTCCGGGACAGGGCAACACCGGGGAGCTGTTTTTT. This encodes CASSPPGQGNTGELFF.

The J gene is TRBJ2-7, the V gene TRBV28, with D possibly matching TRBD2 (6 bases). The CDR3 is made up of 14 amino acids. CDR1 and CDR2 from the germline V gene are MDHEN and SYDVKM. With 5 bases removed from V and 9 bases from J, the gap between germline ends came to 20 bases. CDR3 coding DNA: TGTGCCAGCAGTCCTCACTTGGGAATGCGGGGGCAGTACTTC. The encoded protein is CASSPHLGMRGQYF.

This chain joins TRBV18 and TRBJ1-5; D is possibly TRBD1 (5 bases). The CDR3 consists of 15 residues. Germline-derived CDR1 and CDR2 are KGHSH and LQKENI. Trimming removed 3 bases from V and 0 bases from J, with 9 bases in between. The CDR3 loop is CASSPEGYSNQPQHF. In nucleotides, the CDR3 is TGTGCCAGCTCACCGGAGGGGTATAGCAATCAGCCCCAGCATTTT.

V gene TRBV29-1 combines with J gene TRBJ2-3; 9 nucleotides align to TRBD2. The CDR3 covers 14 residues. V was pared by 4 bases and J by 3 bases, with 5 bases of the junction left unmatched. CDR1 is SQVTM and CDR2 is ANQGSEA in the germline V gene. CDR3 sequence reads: CSVVSGGRTDTQYF. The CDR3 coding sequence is TGCAGCGTTGTCAGCGGGGGGAGGACAGATACGCAGTATTTT.

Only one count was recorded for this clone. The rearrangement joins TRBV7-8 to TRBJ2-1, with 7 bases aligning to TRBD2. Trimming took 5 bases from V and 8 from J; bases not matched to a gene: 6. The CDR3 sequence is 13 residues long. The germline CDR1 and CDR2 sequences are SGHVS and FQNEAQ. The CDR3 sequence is CASSPFRGDEQFF. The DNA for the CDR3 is TGTGCCAGCAGCCCGTTCCGGGGGGATGAGCAGTTCTTC.

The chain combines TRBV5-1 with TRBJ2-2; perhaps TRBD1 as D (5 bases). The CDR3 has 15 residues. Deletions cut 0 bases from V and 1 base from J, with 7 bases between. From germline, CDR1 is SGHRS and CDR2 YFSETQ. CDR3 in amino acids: CASSLGGQNTGELFF. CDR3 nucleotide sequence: TGCGCCAGCAGCTTGGGGGGCCAGAACACCGGGGAGCTGTTTTTT.